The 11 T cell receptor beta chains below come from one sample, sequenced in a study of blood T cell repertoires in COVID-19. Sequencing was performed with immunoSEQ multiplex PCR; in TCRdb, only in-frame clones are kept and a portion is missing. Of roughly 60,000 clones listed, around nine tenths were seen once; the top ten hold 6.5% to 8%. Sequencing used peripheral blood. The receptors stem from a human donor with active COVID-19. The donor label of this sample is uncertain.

The CDR3 region has the DNA TGTGCCAGCAGCTTAGGTCGGAGCGGGAGGTCGGAGACCCAGTACTTC. This translates into CASSLGRSGRSETQYF. The rearrangement joins TRBV7-9 to TRBJ2-5; 9 bases are shared with TRBD2. CDR3 length: 16 amino acids. Germline V gives CDR1 SEHNR, CDR2 FQNEAQ (reference sequence). The V segment lost 1 base and the J segment 5 bases; nucleotides outside the gene matches: 8.

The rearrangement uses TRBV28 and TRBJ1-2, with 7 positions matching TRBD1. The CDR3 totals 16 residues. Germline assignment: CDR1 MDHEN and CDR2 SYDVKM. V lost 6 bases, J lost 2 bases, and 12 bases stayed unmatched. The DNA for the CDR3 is TGTGCCAGCAGCCTTAATCCGGGACAGAAGAACTATGGCTACACCTTC. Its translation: CASSLNPGQKNYGYTF.

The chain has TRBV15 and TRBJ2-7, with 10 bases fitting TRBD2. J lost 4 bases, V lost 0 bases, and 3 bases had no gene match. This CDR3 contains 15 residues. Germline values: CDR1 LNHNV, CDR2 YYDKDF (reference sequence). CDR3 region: CATSRDSGGTYEQYF. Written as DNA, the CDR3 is TGTGCCACCAGCAGAGATAGCGGGGGGACTTACGAGCAGTACTTC.

The CDR3 DNA follows: TGTGCCGGTGATTGGACAGGATCAAACACCATATATTTT. The encoded protein is CAGDWTGSNTIYF. The chain employs TRBV30 and TRBJ1-3; TRBD1 matches 7 bases. Germline V CDR1 and CDR2: GTSNPN, SVGIG (reference sequence). This CDR3 is built from 13 residues. V trimming: 8 bases; J trimming: 6 bases; junction bases outside the gene matches: 10.

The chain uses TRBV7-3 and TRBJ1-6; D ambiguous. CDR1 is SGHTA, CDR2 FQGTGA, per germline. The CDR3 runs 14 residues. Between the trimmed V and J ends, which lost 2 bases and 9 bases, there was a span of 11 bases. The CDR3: CASSLGLEASPLHF. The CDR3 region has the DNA TGTGCCAGCAGCTTAGGCCTAGAAGCTTCACCCCTCCACTTT.

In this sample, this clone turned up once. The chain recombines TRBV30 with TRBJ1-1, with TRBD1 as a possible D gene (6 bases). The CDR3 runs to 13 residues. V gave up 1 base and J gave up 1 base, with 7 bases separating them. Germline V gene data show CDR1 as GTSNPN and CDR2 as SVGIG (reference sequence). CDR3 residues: CAWSADRNTEAFF. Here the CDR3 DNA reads TGTGCCTGGAGTGCGGACAGGAACACTGAAGCTTTCTTT.

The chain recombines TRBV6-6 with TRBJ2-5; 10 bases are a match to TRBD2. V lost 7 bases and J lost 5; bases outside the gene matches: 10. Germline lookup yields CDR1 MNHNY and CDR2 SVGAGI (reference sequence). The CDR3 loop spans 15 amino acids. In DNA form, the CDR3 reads TGTGCCAGCACCACCCTGGGACTAGCGACGGAGACCCAGTACTTC. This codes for CASTTLGLATETQYF.

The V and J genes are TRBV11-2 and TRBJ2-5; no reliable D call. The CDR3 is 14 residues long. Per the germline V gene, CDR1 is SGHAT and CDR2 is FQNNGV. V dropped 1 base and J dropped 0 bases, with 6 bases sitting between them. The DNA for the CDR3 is TGTGCCAGCAGCTTAGGTAGCTACCAAGAGACCCAGTACTTC. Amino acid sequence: CASSLGSYQETQYF.

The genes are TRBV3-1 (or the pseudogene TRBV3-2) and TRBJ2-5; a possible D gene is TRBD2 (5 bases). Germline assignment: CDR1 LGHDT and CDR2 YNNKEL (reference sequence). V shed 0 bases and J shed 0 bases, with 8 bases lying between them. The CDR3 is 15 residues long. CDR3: CASSQDYGNQETQYF. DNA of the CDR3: TGTGCCAGCAGCCAAGATTACGGGAACCAAGAGACCCAGTACTTC.

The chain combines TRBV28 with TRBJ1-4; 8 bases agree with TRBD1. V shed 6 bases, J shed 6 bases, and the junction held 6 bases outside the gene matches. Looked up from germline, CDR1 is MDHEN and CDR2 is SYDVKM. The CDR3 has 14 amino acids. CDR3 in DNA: TGTGCCAGCAGCCAAGGACAGGGCTATGAAAAACTGTTTTTT. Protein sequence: CASSQGQGYEKLFF.

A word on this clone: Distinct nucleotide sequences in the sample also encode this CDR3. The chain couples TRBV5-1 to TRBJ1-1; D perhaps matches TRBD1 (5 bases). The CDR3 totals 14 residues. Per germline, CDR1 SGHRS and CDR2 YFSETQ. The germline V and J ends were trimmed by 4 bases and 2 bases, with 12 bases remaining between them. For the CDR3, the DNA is TGCGCCAGCAGCCCCCAGGGTGGAAACACTGAAGCTTTCTTT. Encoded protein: CASSPQGGNTEAFF.